This is a list of T cell receptor beta chains from one sample in a study of blood T cell repertoires in COVID-19. Produced via immunoSEQ multiplex PCR; TCRdb's table is partial and in-frame only. Of 57,000 or so clones detected, approximately 80% appear once; the ten largest clones hold about a fifth. Input material: peripheral blood. These receptors originate from a woman older than 75 with active or convalescent COVID-19. CDR3s include the opening cysteine and the closing phenylalanine or tryptophan. The order of the fields is V gene, D gene, J gene, clone size, CDR3 protein, CDR3 DNA. D genes are given only for firm matches. Clone sizes are given selectively: once, few, many, or a class where the clone is expanded.

TRBV7-3	-	TRBJ1-1	-	CASSPTGEVMGNTEAFF	TGTGCCAGCAGCCCTACAGGAGAAGTTATGGGGAACACTGAAGCTTTCTTT
TRBV12-3/TRBV12-4	TRBD1	TRBJ1-4	-	CASSSTGVEKLFF	TGTGCCAGCAGTTCCACAGGGGTCGAAAAACTGTTTTTT
TRBV9	-	TRBJ1-3	-	CASSVAGPGESTIYF	TGTGCCAGCAGCGTAGCCGGGCCAGGGGAAAGCACCATATATTTT
TRBV12-3/TRBV12-4	-	TRBJ1-5	-	CASSFVGDQPQHF	TGTGCCAGCAGTTTCGTCGGGGATCAGCCCCAGCATTTT
TRBV5-5	-	TRBJ2-6	-	CASSPSRDNSGANVLTF	TGTGCCAGCAGCCCCTCCAGGGACAACTCTGGGGCCAACGTCCTGACTTTC
TRBV2	-	TRBJ2-2	-	CASSESGNTGELFF	TGTGCCAGCAGTGAGAGCGGGAACACCGGGGAGCTGTTTTTT
TRBV5-4	-	TRBJ2-3	-	CASSRRRGGSTDTQYF	TGTGCCAGCAGTCGGAGGAGGGGGGGGAGCACAGATACGCAGTATTTT
TRBV19	TRBD1	TRBJ1-2	-	CASSTRTGTGQDSYGYTF	TGTGCCAGTAGTACGCGAACGGGAACCGGACAGGATTCTTATGGCTACACCTTC
TRBV10-1	-	TRBJ1-6	-	CASSEAAYNSPLHF	TGCGCCAGCAGTGAGGCAGCGTATAATTCACCCCTCCACTTT
TRBV5-1	-	TRBJ1-1	-	CASSYYQGKETEAFF	TGCGCCAGCAGCTATTATCAGGGGAAGGAGACTGAAGCTTTCTTT
TRBV4-2	-	TRBJ1-2	-	CASSPSGGDYGYTF	TGTGCCAGCAGCCCAAGCGGGGGGGACTATGGCTACACCTTC
TRBV6-6	-	TRBJ1-2	-	CASSSQGIPWGYTF	TGTGCCAGCAGTTCACAGGGAATTCCGTGGGGCTACACCTTC
TRBV5-4	-	TRBJ2-5	-	CASSLGGSEQETQYF	TGTGCCAGCAGCTTGGGGGGTAGCGAGCAAGAGACCCAGTACTTC
TRBV5-1	-	TRBJ2-7	few	CASSLRTNSYEQYF	TGCGCCAGCAGCCTCCGGACTAACTCCTACGAGCAGTACTTC
TRBV5-1	-	TRBJ2-7	few	CASSQMAGDYEQYF	TGCGCCAGCAGCCAGATGGCAGGGGACTACGAGCAGTACTTC
TRBV11-1	-	TRBJ1-2	-	CASSPLEQSYNYGYTF	TGTGCCAGCAGCCCATTGGAGCAGAGCTATAACTATGGCTACACCTTC
TRBV27	-	TRBJ1-1	-	CASSFDRSMNTEAFF	TGTGCCAGCAGTTTTGACCGTAGCATGAACACTGAAGCTTTCTTT
TRBV12-3/TRBV12-4	TRBD1	TRBJ1-1	-	CASSLTRQGEAFF	TGTGCCAGCAGTTTGACTCGACAGGGCGAAGCTTTCTTT
TRBV7-3	-	TRBJ2-1	few	CASSPSFGAGDNEQFF	TGTGCCAGCAGCCCATCCTTCGGGGCAGGGGACAATGAGCAGTTCTTC
TRBV15	-	TRBJ2-2	-	CATSKDANTGELFF	TGTGCCACCAGCAAAGACGCGAACACCGGGGAGCTGTTTTTT
TRBV9	-	TRBJ2-1	-	CASSVDVTFYNEQFF	TGTGCCAGCAGCGTAGATGTGACTTTCTACAATGAGCAGTTCTTC
TRBV5-1	-	TRBJ1-1	-	CASSLVRGANTEAFF	TGCGCCAGCAGCTTGGTGCGGGGGGCCAACACTGAAGCTTTCTTT
TRBV5-5	TRBD1	TRBJ1-1	-	CASSVGQAGTEAFF	TGTGCCAGCAGCGTCGGACAGGCCGGGACTGAAGCTTTCTTT
TRBV14	-	TRBJ1-1	-	CASSQTRAGLAFF	TGTGCCAGCAGCCAAACCCGGGCGGGACTAGCTTTCTTT
TRBV10-3	-	TRBJ2-3	-	CAISNTGLESDTQYF	TGTGCCATCAGCAATACAGGTTTGGAGTCAGATACGCAGTATTTT
TRBV30	-	TRBJ1-2	-	CAWSVRAYGYTF	TGTGCCTGGAGTGTGAGGGCCTATGGCTACACCTTC
TRBV19	-	TRBJ1-3	-	CASTRGPGNTIYF	TGTGCCAGTACCCGAGGGCCTGGAAACACCATATATTTT
TRBV5-1	-	TRBJ2-5	-	CASSGGGSGETQYF	TGCGCCAGCTCTGGTGGCGGATCAGGGGAGACCCAGTACTTC
TRBV4-2	TRBD1	TRBJ1-2	once	CASSQEGQILYGYTF	TGTGCCAGCAGCCAGGAGGGACAGATACTCTATGGCTACACCTTC
TRBV7-3	TRBD1	TRBJ1-6	-	CASSSPIGTGLYDLYNSPLHF	TGTGCCAGCAGTTCTCCTATCGGGACAGGCTTATATGACCTCTATAATTCACCCCTCCACTTT
TRBV10-3	TRBD1	TRBJ1-1	few	CAISDPQGESPEAFF	TGTGCCATCAGTGACCCTCAGGGGGAGTCCCCTGAAGCTTTCTTT
TRBV9	-	TRBJ1-4	-	CASSASPNEKLFF	TGTGCCAGCAGCGCTTCCCCTAATGAAAAACTGTTTTTT
TRBV29-1	TRBD2	TRBJ2-2	-	CSVAFSLSSGRKNTGELFF	TGCAGCGTTGCTTTTTCTCTCTCTAGCGGGCGTAAGAACACCGGGGAGCTGTTTTTT
TRBV4-2	TRBD1	TRBJ2-2	few	CASSQRDRGQNTGELFF	TGTGCCAGCAGCCAGAGGGACAGGGGACAAAACACCGGGGAGCTGTTTTTT
TRBV5-1	TRBD1	TRBJ1-5	-	CASSLRQGSDQPQHF	TGCGCCAGCAGCCTCAGACAGGGATCCGATCAGCCCCAGCATTTT
TRBV24-1	-	TRBJ2-2	-	CATSESRDSGELFF	TGTGCCACCAGTGAATCCCGGGACTCCGGGGAGCTGTTTTTT
TRBV27	-	TRBJ2-1	-	CASRSHDREDPFF	TGTGCCAGCAGATCCCATGACAGGGAGGATCCGTTCTTC